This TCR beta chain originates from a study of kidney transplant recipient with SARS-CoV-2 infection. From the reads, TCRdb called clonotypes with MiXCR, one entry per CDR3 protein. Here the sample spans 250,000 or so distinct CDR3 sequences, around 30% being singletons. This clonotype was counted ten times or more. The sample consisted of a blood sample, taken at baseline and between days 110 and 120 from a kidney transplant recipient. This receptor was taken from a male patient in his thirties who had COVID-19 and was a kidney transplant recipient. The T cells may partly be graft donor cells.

The CDR3 nucleotides are TGTGCCAGCAGTTTTGGGGGGGGCGCGGCAGATACGCAGTATTTT. Protein: CASSFGGGAADTQYF. The chain uses TRBV12-3 or TRBV12-4 and TRBJ2-3, with D perhaps matching TRBD2 (7 bases). V gave up 3 bases and J gave up 4 bases, with 14 bases separating them. The CDR3 has 15 amino acids.